Sequencing of this TCR beta chain was carried out in a study of blood T cell repertoires in COVID-19. The CDR3 sequence is 11 residues long. V was pared by 2 bases and J by 8 bases, with 3 bases between. As regards this clone: Other nucleotide sequences in the sample specify the same CDR3.

Libraries were prepared by immunoSEQ multiplex PCR; TCRdb keeps only in-frame clonotypes and omits some of them. This sample has around 260,000 clones, with 80% to 90% found just once. The TCR was taken from a woman aged 25 to 39 who had recovered from COVID-19. Sequenced input: PBMCs or T cells enriched from blood (not recorded which). The gene calls are TRBV12-3 or TRBV12-4 and TRBJ1-4; unclear D gene. The CDR3 DNA sequence: TGTGCCAGCAGTTTATCGGAAAAACTGTTTTTT. Protein product: CASSLSEKLFF.